This record covers a single T cell receptor (beta chain). Its antigen is unknown. Through a sample-barcoded 5' primer and a J-beta primer mix, a second PCR was run for 7 to 11 cycles. Carrying 12 random nucleotides, a template-switch adaptor labeled each individual cDNA molecule. One entry per CDR3 protein results from TCRdb running MiXCR on the 5' RACE reads. The repertoire includes about 970,000 distinct CDR3 sequences, roughly half of them detected once, and over 20% sits in the top ten. The data belong to a study of blood T cells in healthy people across ages. At the level of the study: For every two T cells, template switching captured about one barcoded beta molecule. Study-level results: Comparison with aged donors showed that long-lived donors had more naive CD4+ cells and higher diversity.

CDR1 LGHNA and CDR2 YSLEER come from the germline V gene. This CDR3 has 14 residues. V was pared by 4 bases and J by 8 bases, with 17 bases between. Collection of 9 to 10 milliliters of peripheral blood was performed for each donor. This sequence joins TRBV4-3 and TRBJ1-2; maybe TRBD1 (5 bases). Sequenced input: blood. The clonotype comes from a woman aged 55 to 70 in good health. The CDR3 DNA is TGCGCCAGCAGCCCCAGAGGGGCCGCCTGCGGCTACACCTTC. It codes for CASSPRGAACGYTF.